The 32 T cell receptor beta chains reported below all come from one sample, sequenced in a study of siplizumab effects on memory and regulatory T cells. Only in-frame clones appear in the TCRdb table, and some are missing; sequencing was by immunoSEQ multiplex PCR. The sample holds over 50,000 clones; less than 85% are singletons and the top ten take 3.5% to 4.5%. Material for sequencing was memory CD4+ T cells sorted from blood. These receptors were collected from a human donor in good health.

J is TRBJ1-1 and V is TRBV29-1; no reliable D call. Between the trimmed V and J ends, which lost 7 bases and 8 bases, there was a span of 17 bases. The CDR3 runs 12 residues. Germline V gene data show CDR1 as SQVTM and CDR2 as ANQGSEA. CDR3 amino acids: CSGGEPELEAFF. The CDR3 DNA sequence: TGCAGCGGTGGAGAGCCCGAATTAGAAGCTTTCTTT.

The chain carries TRBV7-3 and TRBJ2-1, with 7 nucleotides matching TRBD1. The CDR3 totals 14 residues. Germline assignment: CDR1 SGHTA and CDR2 FQGTGA. The V gene end was trimmed by 4 bases and the J gene end by 9 bases; junction bases not matched to a gene: 9. The DNA of the CDR3 is TGTGCCAGCAGCTCAAACACAGGGGCGGGTGAGCAGTTCTTC. Translating it yields CASSSNTGAGEQFF.

The CDR3 coding sequence is TGCAGCGTTGAGGGACAGATCACAGATACGCAGTATTTT. The encoded protein is CSVEGQITDTQYF. The genes are TRBV29-1 and TRBJ2-3; 7 bases are a match to TRBD1. V was clipped by 3 bases and J by 2 bases; unmatched bases: 2. Germline V lookup: CDR1 SQVTM, CDR2 ANQGSEA. The CDR3 is 13 amino acids.

The chain uses TRBV18 and TRBJ2-7; unclear D gene. Deletions cut 6 bases from V and 3 bases from J, with 12 bases between. Germline V lookup: CDR1 KGHSH, CDR2 LQKENI. This CDR3 has 13 amino acids. CDR3 nucleotides: TGTGCCAGCTCTTACGCAGCTCACTACGAGCAGTACTTC. Protein: CASSYAAHYEQYF.

The chain joins TRBV19 to TRBJ2-5; 11 nucleotides agree with TRBD2. Trimming took 3 bases from V and 1 from J; bases not matched to a gene: 1. CDR3 size: 15 residues. CDR1 is LNHDA and CDR2 is SQIVND in the germline V gene (reference sequence). The CDR3 DNA is TGTGCCAGTAGTATCGGACTAGCGGGCCAAGAGACCCAGTACTTC. It specifies CASSIGLAGQETQYF.

The V gene is TRBV10-2, the J gene TRBJ1-3; a weak D match, TRBD1 (6 bases). Germline CDR1 and CDR2: WSHSY and SAAADI. Trimming left V 8 bases short and J 4 bases short, with 15 bases between. The length of the CDR3 is 14 residues. In DNA, the CDR3 is TGCGCCAGCCAAACGACAGGCTTGGGAAACACCATATATTTT. Protein product: CASQTTGLGNTIYF.

This chain uses TRBV6-5 with TRBJ1-1; D remains unclear. The CDR3 consists of 11 residues. The germline V gene has CDR1 MNHEY and CDR2 SVGAGI. Deletions cut 7 bases from V and 3 bases from J, with 6 bases between. CDR3 nucleotide sequence: TGTGCCAGCAAGTGGGACACTGAAGCTTTCTTT. Residues: CASKWDTEAFF.

This rearrangement joins TRBV7-9 to TRBJ2-7; no firm D call. The V and J ends lost 9 bases and 0 bases respectively, with 15 bases between them. The CDR3 extends over 14 amino acids. CDR1 SEHNR and CDR2 FQNEAQ come from the germline V gene (reference sequence). CDR3 DNA: TGTGCCAGTTCCTCGGAGTTTAGCTCCTACGAGCAGTACTTC. Residues: CASSSEFSSYEQYF.

The chain employs TRBV5-6 and TRBJ1-1; D not resolved. The CDR3 has 12 amino acids. CDR1 is SGHDT, CDR2 YYEEEE, per germline. Trimming took off 1 base at V and 1 base at J, with 2 bases between the two ends. Here the CDR3 DNA reads TGTGCCAGCAGCTTGCCGAACACTGAAGCTTTCTTT. This translates into CASSLPNTEAFF. Variable domain in full (rest from reference TRBV5-6 and TRBJ1-1): DAGVTQSPTHLIKTRGQQVTLRCSPKSGHDTVSWYQQALGQGPQFIFQYYEEEERQRGNFPDRFSGHQFPNYSSELNVNALLLGDSALYLCASSLPNTEAFFGQGTRLTVV.

V usage is TRBV21-1 and J usage is TRBJ2-2; no DNA check was done on the table's D call, TRBD1. TRBV21-1 counts as a pseudogene. This CDR3 is built from 16 residues. The CDR3 is CAVGTGGLIQTGELFF. For the CDR3, the DNA is TGTGCCGTAGGGACAGGGGGCCTCATCCAAACCGGGGAGCTGTTTTTT.

CDR3 coding DNA: TGTGCCAGCAGCCAAGTGAAGTCGGGGGGGCCCCACGAGCAGTACTTC. It codes for CASSQVKSGGPHEQYF. The chain has TRBV4-2 and TRBJ2-7; 8 bases line up with TRBD2. With V trimmed by 1 base and J by 5 bases, 10 bases remained unmatched. Germline-derived CDR1 and CDR2 are LGHNA and YNFKEQ. The CDR3 extends over 16 amino acids.

The CDR3 DNA reads as TGTGCCAGCAGCCCGCCAAACTTTTTTTCCTACAATGAGCAGTTCTTC. Amino acids: CASSPPNFFSYNEQFF. The V and J genes are TRBV7-9 and TRBJ2-1, with D unresolved. Germline values: CDR1 SEHNR, CDR2 FQNEAQ (reference sequence). This CDR3 has 16 amino acids. V was pared by 5 bases and J by 1 base, with 15 bases between.

The chain combines TRBV20-1 with TRBJ1-1, with D hard to call. CDR3 length: 8 residues. Per germline, CDR1 DFQATT and CDR2 SNEGSKA (reference sequence). V lost 5 bases, J lost 10 bases, and 5 bases lay in between. DNA for the CDR3: TGCAGTGCTTCGATAGCTTTCTTT. Its translation is CSASIAFF.

The gene calls are TRBV27 and TRBJ2-1, with D unclear. The V gene lost 5 bases and the J gene lost 8 bases, with 10 bases spanning the gap. The germline gives CDR1 MNHEY, CDR2 SMNVEV (reference sequence). This CDR3 spans 12 amino acids. This CDR3 reads CASSVRGDEQFF. CDR3 DNA sequence: TGTGCCAGCAGTGTAAGAGGCGATGAGCAGTTCTTC.

The rearrangement links TRBV10-3 to TRBJ2-1, with D maybe TRBD2 (6 bases). This CDR3 has 17 amino acids. Per germline, CDR1 ENHRY and CDR2 SYGVKD. V lost 3 bases and J lost 9, with 24 bases in between. In DNA, the CDR3 is TGTGCCATCAGTGAACGGGACTCCAGGAATCTTGGCGGTGAGCAGTTCTTC. This translates into CAISERDSRNLGGEQFF.

This rearrangement joins TRBV7-9 to TRBJ2-1, with D perhaps matching TRBD2 (6 bases). CDR1 is SEHNR, CDR2 FQNEAQ, per germline (reference sequence). V was trimmed by 1 base and J by 2 bases, leaving 18 bases between them. This CDR3 has 18 residues. CDR3 in amino acids: CASSLVFGSGKPYNEQFF. The CDR3, as DNA: TGTGCCAGCAGCTTAGTGTTTGGTAGCGGAAAGCCCTACAATGAGCAGTTCTTC.

The J gene is TRBJ1-2, the V gene TRBV5-6, with D perhaps matching TRBD1 (5 bases). The CDR3 contains 13 residues. The germline V and J ends were trimmed by 5 bases and 5 bases, with 13 bases remaining between them. Germline V gene data show CDR1 as SGHDT and CDR2 as YYEEEE. CDR3 sequence (DNA): TGTGCCAGCAGGCGGGACGGAACTTATGGCTACACCTTC. Translating gives CASRRDGTYGYTF.

The chain couples TRBV7-8 to TRBJ2-1, with 7 bases that match TRBD2. CDR3 length equals 12 residues. The germline V gene has CDR1 SGHVS and CDR2 FQNEAQ. Unmatched junction bases numbered 3, after V lost 4 bases and J lost 9 bases. DNA for the CDR3: TGTGCCAGCAGCTCCCGCGGGGGTGAGCAGTTCTTC. Amino acids: CASSSRGGEQFF.

The chain couples TRBV6-4 to TRBJ2-1, with no clear D. Germline V gene data show CDR1 as MRHNA and CDR2 as SNTAGT. V was shortened by 2 bases and J by 13 bases, with 12 bases between the two germline ends. The CDR3 length is 12 residues. In DNA form, the CDR3 reads TGTGCCAGCAGTGACCTACTCGGAGCCCAGTTCTTC. Its translation: CASSDLLGAQFF.

This chain links TRBV5-4 with TRBJ1-2; maybe TRBD1 (5 bases). V lost 4 bases and J lost 5, with 21 bases in between. Looked up from germline, CDR1 is SGHNT and CDR2 is YYREEE (reference sequence). CDR3 length: 16 amino acids. The CDR3 bases are TGTGCCAGCAGCCCGGAGCAGAAAACAGGAAGATATGGCTACACCTTC. It is translated as CASSPEQKTGRYGYTF.

V is TRBV19 and J is TRBJ2-7; D possibly corresponds to TRBD2 (5 bases). V lost 1 base to trimming and J lost 1 base, with 11 bases between them. The CDR3 has 15 amino acids. Germline V gene data show CDR1 as LNHDA and CDR2 as SQIVND (reference sequence). CDR3 amino acids: CASSIAGGLSYEQYF. DNA for the CDR3: TGTGCCAGTAGTATAGCTGGCGGGCTATCCTACGAGCAGTACTTC.

V is TRBV10-2 and J is TRBJ2-5, with D perhaps TRBD2 (6 bases). Trimming shortened V by 7 bases and J by 4 bases, and 13 bases separated the two germline ends. The CDR3 runs to 13 residues. Germline CDR1 WSHSY, CDR2 SAAADI. This CDR3 reads CASMLRRGETQYF. The CDR3, as DNA: TGCGCCAGCATGCTCCGGAGGGGAGAGACCCAGTACTTC.

This sequence joins TRBV7-9 and TRBJ2-3, with 9 bases that match TRBD2. The ends lost 0 bases at V and 1 base at J; junction bases unmatched: 2. The CDR3 sequence is 16 residues long. The germline V gene encodes CDR1 SEHNR and CDR2 FQNEAQ (reference sequence). The CDR3 protein is CASSLAASGGTDTQYF. CDR3 nucleotides: TGTGCCAGCAGCTTAGCAGCTAGCGGGGGCACAGATACGCAGTATTTT.

This chain uses TRBV29-1 with TRBJ2-1; a possible D gene is TRBD1 (5 bases). CDR3 length: 11 amino acids. Germline CDR1 SQVTM, CDR2 ANQGSEA. As DNA, the CDR3 is TGCACCATGACCTTGGCAGGGGAGCAGTTCTTC. Its translation is CTMTLAGEQFF.

V and J are TRBV9 and TRBJ2-5, with TRBD2 matching over 9 bases. CDR1 and CDR2 (germline): SGDLS, YYNGEE. CDR3 size: 19 residues. V was clipped by 0 bases and J by 1 base; unmatched bases: 13. In DNA, the CDR3 is TGTGCCAGCAGCGTAGGTCCCCAGCGGCTAGCGGGGTCCCAAGAGACCCAGTACTTC. Amino acid sequence: CASSVGPQRLAGSQETQYF.

The chain is built from TRBV6-1 and TRBJ2-7, with 14 bases that match TRBD2. Germline-derived CDR1 and CDR2 are MNHNS and SASEGT. Trimming took 6 bases from V and 7 from J; bases not matched to a gene: 5. This CDR3 is built from 14 residues. The CDR3 DNA reads as TGTGCCAGCAGGGGACTAGCGGGGGCGGGAGAGCAGTACTTC. It is translated as CASRGLAGAGEQYF.

The rearrangement joins TRBV20-1 to TRBJ2-1; D not resolved. This CDR3 has 11 amino acids. Germline-derived CDR1 and CDR2 are DFQATT and SNEGSKA (reference sequence). The V gene lost 4 bases and the J gene lost 8 bases, with 9 bases spanning the gap. CDR3 in DNA: TGCAGTGCTAAAGGCGGAGATGAGCAGTTCTTC. Translating it yields CSAKGGDEQFF.

This CDR3 is CASSLEGEQYF. In nucleotides, the CDR3 is TGTGCCAGCAGCCTAGAGGGCGAGCAGTACTTC. The V call is TRBV9, the J call TRBJ2-7; the D gene is possibly TRBD2 (5 bases). Germline assignment: CDR1 SGDLS and CDR2 YYNGEE. Trimming took 4 bases from V and 6 from J, leaving 8 bases between them. The CDR3 covers 11 residues.

This chain connects TRBV7-3 to TRBJ2-5; D call uncertain. The CDR3 loop spans 14 amino acids. Germline V gene sequence: CDR1 SGHTA, CDR2 FQGTGA. Trimming removed 6 bases from V and 2 bases from J, with 13 bases in between. Here the CDR3 DNA reads TGTGCCAGCAGTCATTTCGGCCCACAAGAGACCCAGTACTTC. This gives the protein CASSHFGPQETQYF. Variable domain in full (rest from reference TRBV7-3 and TRBJ2-5): GAGVSQTPSNKVTEKGKYVELRCDPISGHTALYWYRQSLGQGPEFLIYFQGTGAADDSGLPNDRFFAVRPEGSVSTLKIQRTERGDSAVYLCASSHFGPQETQYFGPGTRLLVL.

CDR3 protein: CASLNTNTEAFF. In DNA, the CDR3 is TGTGCCAGCCTCAACACGAACACTGAAGCTTTCTTT. The V call is TRBV6-1, the J call TRBJ1-1; D not certain. V was pared by 8 bases and J by 1 base, with 8 bases between. In germline, CDR1 is MNHNS, CDR2 SASEGT. The CDR3 spans 12 residues.

This chain connects TRBV19 to TRBJ2-1; D may be TRBD1 (5 bases). This CDR3 is built from 14 residues. V was clipped by 3 bases and J by 4 bases, with 10 bases between them. Per the germline V gene, CDR1 is LNHDA and CDR2 is SQIVND (reference sequence). CDR3 in amino acids: CASSITKGYNEQFF. Here the CDR3 DNA reads TGTGCCAGTAGTATTACCAAGGGGTACAATGAGCAGTTCTTC. The whole variable domain, filled in from reference TRBV19 and TRBJ2-1, reads DGGITQSPKYLFRKEGQNVTLSCEQNLNHDAMYWYRQDPGQGLRLIYYSQIVNDFQKGDIAEGYSVSREKKESFPLTVTSAQKNPTAFYLCASSITKGYNEQFFGPGTRLTVL.

The chain uses TRBV5-4 and TRBJ1-1; 11 bases match TRBD1. CDR1 SGHNT and CDR2 YYREEE come from the germline V gene (reference sequence). The V segment lost 9 bases and the J segment 0 bases; nucleotides outside the gene matches: 7. This CDR3 spans 15 amino acids. CDR3 in DNA: TGTGCCACCTTAGGGACAGGGGGTCTGAACACTGAAGCTTTCTTT. Its translation is CATLGTGGLNTEAFF.